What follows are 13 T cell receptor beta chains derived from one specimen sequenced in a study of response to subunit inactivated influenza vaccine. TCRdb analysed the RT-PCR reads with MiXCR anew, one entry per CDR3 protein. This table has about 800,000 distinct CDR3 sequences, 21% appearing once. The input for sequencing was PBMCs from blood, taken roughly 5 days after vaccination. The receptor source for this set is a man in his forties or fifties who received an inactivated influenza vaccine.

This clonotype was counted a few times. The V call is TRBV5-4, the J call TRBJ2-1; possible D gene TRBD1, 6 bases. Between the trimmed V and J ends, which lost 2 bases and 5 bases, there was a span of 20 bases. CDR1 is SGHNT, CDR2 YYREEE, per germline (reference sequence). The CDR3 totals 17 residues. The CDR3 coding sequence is TGTGCCAGCAGCTTTCTTTTGGGGACAAAGGTCGACAATGAGCAGTTCTTC. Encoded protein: CASSFLLGTKVDNEQFF.

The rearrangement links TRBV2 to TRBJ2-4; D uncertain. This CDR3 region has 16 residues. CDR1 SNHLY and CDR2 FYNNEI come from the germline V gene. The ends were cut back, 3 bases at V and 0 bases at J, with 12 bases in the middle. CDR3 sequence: CASSEMVRLAKNIQYF. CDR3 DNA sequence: TGTGCCAGCAGTGAGATGGTCAGACTAGCCAAAAACATTCAGTACTTC. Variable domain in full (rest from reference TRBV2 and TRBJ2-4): EPEVTQTPSHQVTQMGQEVILRCVPISNHLYFYWYRQILGQKVEFLVSFYNNEISEKSEIFDDQFSVERPDGSNFTLKIRSTKLEDSAMYFCASSEMVRLAKNIQYFGAGTRLSVL.

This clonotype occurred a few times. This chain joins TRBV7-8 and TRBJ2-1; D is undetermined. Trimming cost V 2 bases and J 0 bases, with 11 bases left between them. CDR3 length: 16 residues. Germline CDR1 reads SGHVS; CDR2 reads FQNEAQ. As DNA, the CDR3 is TGTGCCAGCAGCTTAAGTTCCTGGAGCTCCTACAATGAGCAGTTCTTC. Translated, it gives CASSLSSWSSYNEQFF.

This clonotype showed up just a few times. CDR3 DNA: TGTGCCAGCAGTTTGGTCAGAGAACGCTCTGGAAACACCATATATTTT. It encodes CASSLVRERSGNTIYF. This chain connects TRBV12-3 or TRBV12-4 to TRBJ1-3, with no clear D. The V end lost 3 bases, the J end lost 0 bases, and 12 bases lay between the germline ends. CDR3 length: 16 amino acids.

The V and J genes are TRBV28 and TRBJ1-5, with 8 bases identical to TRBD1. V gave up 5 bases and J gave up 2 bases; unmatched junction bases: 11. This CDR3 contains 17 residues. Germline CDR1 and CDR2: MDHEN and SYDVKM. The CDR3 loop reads CASSARSRGRGNQPQHF. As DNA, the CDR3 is TGTGCCAGCAGTGCCCGTTCCAGGGGGCGCGGCAATCAGCCCCAGCATTTT.

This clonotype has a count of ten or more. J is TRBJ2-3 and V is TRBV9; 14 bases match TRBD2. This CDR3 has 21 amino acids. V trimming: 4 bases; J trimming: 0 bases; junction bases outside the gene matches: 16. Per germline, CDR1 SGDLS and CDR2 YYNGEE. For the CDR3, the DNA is TGTGCCAGCAGCCCTCGTTGGTTAGGACTAGCGGGGGGCCCTAGCACAGATACGCAGTATTTT. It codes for CASSPRWLGLAGGPSTDTQYF.

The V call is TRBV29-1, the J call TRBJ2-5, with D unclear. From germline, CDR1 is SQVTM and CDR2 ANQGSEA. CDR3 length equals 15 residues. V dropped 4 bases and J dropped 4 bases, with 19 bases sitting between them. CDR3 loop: CSVAEALGRTETQYF. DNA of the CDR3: TGCAGCGTTGCAGAAGCTCTGGGCAGAACAGAGACCCAGTACTTC.

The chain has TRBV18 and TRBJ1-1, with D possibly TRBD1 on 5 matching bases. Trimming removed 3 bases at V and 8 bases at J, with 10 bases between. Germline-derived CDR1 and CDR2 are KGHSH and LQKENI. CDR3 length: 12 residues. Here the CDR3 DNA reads TGTGCCAGCTCACCCAGGGAGAGGGAAGCTTTCTTT. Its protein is CASSPREREAFF.

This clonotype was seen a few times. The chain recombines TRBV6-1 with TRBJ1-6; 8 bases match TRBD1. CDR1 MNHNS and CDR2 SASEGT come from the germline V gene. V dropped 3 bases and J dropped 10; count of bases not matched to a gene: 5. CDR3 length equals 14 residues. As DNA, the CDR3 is TGTGCCAGCAGTGAGACAGGGGTTAGGTCACCCCTCCACTTT. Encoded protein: CASSETGVRSPLHF.

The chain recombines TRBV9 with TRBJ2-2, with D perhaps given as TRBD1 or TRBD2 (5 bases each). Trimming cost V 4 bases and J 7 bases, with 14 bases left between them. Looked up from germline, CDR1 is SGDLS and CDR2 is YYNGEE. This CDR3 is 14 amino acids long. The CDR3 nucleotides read TGTGCCAGCAGCCCCTCGGCTGGGGGCGGGGAGCTGTTTTTT. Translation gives CASSPSAGGGELFF.

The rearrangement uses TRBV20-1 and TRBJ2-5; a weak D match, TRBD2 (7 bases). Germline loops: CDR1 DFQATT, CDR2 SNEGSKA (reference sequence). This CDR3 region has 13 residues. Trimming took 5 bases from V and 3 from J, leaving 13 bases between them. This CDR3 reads CSAGGAGEETQYF. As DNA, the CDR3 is TGCAGTGCTGGGGGGGCGGGAGAAGAGACCCAGTACTTC.

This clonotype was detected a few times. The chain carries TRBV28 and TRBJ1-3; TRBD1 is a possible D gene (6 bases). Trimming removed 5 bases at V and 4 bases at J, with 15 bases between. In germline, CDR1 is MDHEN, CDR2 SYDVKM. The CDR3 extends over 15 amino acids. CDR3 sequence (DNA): TGTGCCAGCAGTCCATTGAACAGGGACGGAAACACCATATATTTT. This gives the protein CASSPLNRDGNTIYF.

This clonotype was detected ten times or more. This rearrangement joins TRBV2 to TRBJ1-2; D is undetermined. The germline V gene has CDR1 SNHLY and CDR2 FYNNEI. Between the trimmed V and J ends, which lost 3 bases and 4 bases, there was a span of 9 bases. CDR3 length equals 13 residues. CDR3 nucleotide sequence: TGTGCCAGCAGTGAGGCGGGCCCCTATGGCTACACCTTC. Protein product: CASSEAGPYGYTF.